This record looks at one T cell receptor beta chain sequence and its context. The target antigen is unknown. Cultured CD4+ T-cell DNA underwent Oncomine TCR Beta short-read sequencing. Each CDR3 protein gets one entry after TCRdb re-called the PCR reads with MiXCR. In the table there are some 8,100 distinct CDR3 sequences, around 40% of which are singletons. The record originates from a study of vaccination and CD4 T cells after COVID-19. Whole-study context: Each participant underwent a two-dose regimen of either the BNT162b2 or the mRNA-1273 vaccine. Post-vaccination specimens were collected at a median of roughly 69 days following dose two (range 14 to 241). Whole-study findings and limits: Convalescent patients had a median around 89% of reactive clones appearing only post-vaccination.

Germline CDR1 and CDR2: MNHNS and SASEGT. Trimming removed 6 bases at V and 8 bases at J, with 13 bases between. CDR3 length: 12 residues. The treatment is: 10-day PBMC culture with coronavirus spike peptide pools or control peptides (ViraFEST assay). Collection of the unexposed donor's CD4+ T cells took place before the COVID-19 pandemic (2011-2018). The rearrangement joins TRBV6-1 to TRBJ1-2; the D gene is possibly TRBD1 (6 bases). Sequenced: CD4+ T cells from blood, cultured in vitro. This receptor was taken from a human donor in good health. The CDR3 DNA reads TGTGCCAGCAGCGTTGCAGGGGACGGCTACACCTTC. It codes for CASSVAGDGYTF.